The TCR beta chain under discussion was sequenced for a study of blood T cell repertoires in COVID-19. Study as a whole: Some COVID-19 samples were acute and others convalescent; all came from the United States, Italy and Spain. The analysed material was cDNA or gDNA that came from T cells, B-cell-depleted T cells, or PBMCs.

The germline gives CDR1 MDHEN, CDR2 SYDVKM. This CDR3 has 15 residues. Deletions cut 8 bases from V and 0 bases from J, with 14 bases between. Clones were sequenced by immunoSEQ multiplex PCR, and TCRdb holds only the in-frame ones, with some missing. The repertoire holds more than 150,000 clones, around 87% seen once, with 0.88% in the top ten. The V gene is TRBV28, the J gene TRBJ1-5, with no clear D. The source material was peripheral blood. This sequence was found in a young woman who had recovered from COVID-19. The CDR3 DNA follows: TGTGCCAGCCTTATGCCCCAGGCTAGCAATCAGCCCCAGCATTTT. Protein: CASLMPQASNQPQHF.